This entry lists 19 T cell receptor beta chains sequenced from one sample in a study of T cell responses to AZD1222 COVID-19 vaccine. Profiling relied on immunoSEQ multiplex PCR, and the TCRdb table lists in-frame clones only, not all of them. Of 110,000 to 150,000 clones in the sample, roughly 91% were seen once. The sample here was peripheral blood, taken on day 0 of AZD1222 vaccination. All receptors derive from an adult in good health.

CDR3 nucleotides: TGTGCCAGCAGCGTCGACAGGGGGGGATCAGAGACCCAGTACTTC. Protein product: CASSVDRGGSETQYF. The chain carries TRBV9 and TRBJ2-5; TRBD1 agrees at 9 bases. The length of the CDR3 is 15 residues. The germline gives CDR1 SGDLS, CDR2 YYNGEE. The ends lost 2 bases at V and 4 bases at J; junction bases unmatched: 6.

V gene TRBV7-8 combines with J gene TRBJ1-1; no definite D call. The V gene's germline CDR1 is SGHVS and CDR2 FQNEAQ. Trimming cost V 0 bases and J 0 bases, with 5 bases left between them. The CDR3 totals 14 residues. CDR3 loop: CASSLATVNTEAFF. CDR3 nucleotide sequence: TGTGCCAGCAGCTTAGCAACCGTGAACACTGAAGCTTTCTTT.

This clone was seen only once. CDR3 sequence (DNA): TGTGCCAGCAGTGGCCTGGGACAGGCTGGGTATGGCTACACCTTC. Its protein is CASSGLGQAGYGYTF. The gene calls are TRBV6-6 and TRBJ1-2; 8 bases match TRBD1. This CDR3 spans 15 amino acids. V was clipped by 5 bases and J by 5 bases; unmatched bases: 10. Germline V gene sequence: CDR1 MNHNY, CDR2 SVGAGI (reference sequence).

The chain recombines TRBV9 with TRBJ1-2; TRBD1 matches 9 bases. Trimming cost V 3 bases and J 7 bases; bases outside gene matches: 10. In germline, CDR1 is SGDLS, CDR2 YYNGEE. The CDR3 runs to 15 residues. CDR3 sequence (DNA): TGTGCCAGCAGCGCCCGGGACAGGGATCGCGGTGGCTACACCTTC. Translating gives CASSARDRDRGGYTF.

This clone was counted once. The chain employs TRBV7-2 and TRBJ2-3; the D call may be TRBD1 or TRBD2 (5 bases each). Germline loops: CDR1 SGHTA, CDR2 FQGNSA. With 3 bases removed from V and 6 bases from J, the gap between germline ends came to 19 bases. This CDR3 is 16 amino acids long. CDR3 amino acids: CASSFSRDHLPDTQYF. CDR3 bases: TGTGCCAGCAGCTTTAGCCGGGACCACCTTCCGGATACGCAGTATTTT.

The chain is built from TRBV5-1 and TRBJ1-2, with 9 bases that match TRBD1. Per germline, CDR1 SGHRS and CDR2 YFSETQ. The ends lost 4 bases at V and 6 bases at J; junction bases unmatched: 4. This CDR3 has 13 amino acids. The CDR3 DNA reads TGCGCCAGCAGCACGGGGACAGGGAATGGCTACACCTTC. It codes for CASSTGTGNGYTF.

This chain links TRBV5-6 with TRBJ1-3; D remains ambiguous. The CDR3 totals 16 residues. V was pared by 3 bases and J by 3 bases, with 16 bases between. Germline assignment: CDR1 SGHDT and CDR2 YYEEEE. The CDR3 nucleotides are TGTGCCAGCAGCTCGTACATCAATTCCCTTGGAAACACCATATATTTT. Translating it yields CASSSYINSLGNTIYF.

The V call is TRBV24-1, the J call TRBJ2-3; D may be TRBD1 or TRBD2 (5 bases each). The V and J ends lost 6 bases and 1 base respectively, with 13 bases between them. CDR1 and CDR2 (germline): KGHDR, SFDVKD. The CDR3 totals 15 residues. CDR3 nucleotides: TGTGCCACCAGTAACCGGGGCGCGGGCACAGATACGCAGTATTTT. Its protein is CATSNRGAGTDTQYF.

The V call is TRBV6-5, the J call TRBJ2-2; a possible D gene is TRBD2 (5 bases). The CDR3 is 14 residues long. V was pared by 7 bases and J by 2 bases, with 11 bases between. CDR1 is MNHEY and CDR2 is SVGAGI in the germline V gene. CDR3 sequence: CASTGKSNTGELFF. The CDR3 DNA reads TGTGCCAGCACGGGAAAAAGTAACACCGGGGAGCTGTTTTTT.

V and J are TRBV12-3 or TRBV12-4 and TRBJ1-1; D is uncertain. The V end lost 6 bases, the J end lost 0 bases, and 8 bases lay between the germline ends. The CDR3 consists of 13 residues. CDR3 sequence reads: CASSYQMNTEAFF. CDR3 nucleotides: TGTGCCAGCAGCTATCAGATGAACACTGAAGCTTTCTTT.

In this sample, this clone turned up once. Here the CDR3 DNA reads TGTGCCTCGGGGAGGGCGAATGGCTACACCTTC. It is translated as CASGRANGYTF. The chain carries TRBV30 and TRBJ1-2, with D hard to call. Germline loops: CDR1 GTSNPN, CDR2 SVGIG (reference sequence). V lost 7 bases to trimming and J lost 6 bases, with 12 bases between them. CDR3 length equals 11 residues.

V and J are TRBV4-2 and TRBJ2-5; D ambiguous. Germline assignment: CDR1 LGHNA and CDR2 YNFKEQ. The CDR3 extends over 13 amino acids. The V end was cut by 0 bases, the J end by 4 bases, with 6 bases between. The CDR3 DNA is TGTGCCAGCAGCCAAGATCCCTTAGAGACCCAGTACTTC. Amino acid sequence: CASSQDPLETQYF.

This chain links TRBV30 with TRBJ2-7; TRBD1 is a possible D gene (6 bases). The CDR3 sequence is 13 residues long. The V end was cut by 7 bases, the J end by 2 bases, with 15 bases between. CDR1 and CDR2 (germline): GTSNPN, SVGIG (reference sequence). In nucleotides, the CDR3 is TGTGCCTCTGTCCAGGGACACCCCTACGAGCAGTACTTC. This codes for CASVQGHPYEQYF.

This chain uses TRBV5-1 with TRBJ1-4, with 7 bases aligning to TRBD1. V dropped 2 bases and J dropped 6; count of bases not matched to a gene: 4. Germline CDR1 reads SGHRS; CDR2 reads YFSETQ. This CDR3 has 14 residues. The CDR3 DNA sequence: TGCGCCAGCAGCTTAACAGGGGTGGATGAAAAACTGTTTTTT. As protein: CASSLTGVDEKLFF.

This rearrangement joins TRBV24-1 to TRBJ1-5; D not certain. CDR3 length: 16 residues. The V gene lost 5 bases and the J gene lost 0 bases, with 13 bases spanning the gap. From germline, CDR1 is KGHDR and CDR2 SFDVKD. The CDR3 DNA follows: TGTGCCACCAGTGTAATAATGGGTCTTAGCAATCAGCCCCAGCATTTT. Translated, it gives CATSVIMGLSNQPQHF.

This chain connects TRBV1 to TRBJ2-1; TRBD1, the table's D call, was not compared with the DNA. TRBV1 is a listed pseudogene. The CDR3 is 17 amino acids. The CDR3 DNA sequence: TGCACCAGCAGCCAAGAGAGACCTCAGGGGACCTACAATGAGCAGTTCTTC. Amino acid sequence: CTSSQERPQGTYNEQFF.

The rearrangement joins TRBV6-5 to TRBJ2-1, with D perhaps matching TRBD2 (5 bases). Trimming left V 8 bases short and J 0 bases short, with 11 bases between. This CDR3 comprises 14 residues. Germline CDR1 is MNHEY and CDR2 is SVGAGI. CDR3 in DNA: TGTGCCAGCGCGGCGGGTAGCTCCTACAATGAGCAGTTCTTC. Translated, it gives CASAAGSSYNEQFF.

CDR3: CASSYSVRTGHGYTF. DNA of the CDR3: TGTGCCAGCAGTTACTCTGTACGGACAGGCCATGGCTACACCTTC. This sequence joins TRBV6-5 and TRBJ1-2, with TRBD1 matching over 7 bases. This CDR3 region has 15 residues. Germline V gene sequence: CDR1 MNHEY, CDR2 SVGAGI. Trimming cost V 0 bases and J 6 bases; bases outside gene matches: 7.

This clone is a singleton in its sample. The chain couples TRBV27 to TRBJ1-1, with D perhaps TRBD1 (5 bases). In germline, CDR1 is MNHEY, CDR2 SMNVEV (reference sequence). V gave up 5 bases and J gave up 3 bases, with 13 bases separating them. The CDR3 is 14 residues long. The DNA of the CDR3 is TGTGCCAGCAGTCTGGCGGGGCTCTACACTGAAGCTTTCTTT. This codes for CASSLAGLYTEAFF.